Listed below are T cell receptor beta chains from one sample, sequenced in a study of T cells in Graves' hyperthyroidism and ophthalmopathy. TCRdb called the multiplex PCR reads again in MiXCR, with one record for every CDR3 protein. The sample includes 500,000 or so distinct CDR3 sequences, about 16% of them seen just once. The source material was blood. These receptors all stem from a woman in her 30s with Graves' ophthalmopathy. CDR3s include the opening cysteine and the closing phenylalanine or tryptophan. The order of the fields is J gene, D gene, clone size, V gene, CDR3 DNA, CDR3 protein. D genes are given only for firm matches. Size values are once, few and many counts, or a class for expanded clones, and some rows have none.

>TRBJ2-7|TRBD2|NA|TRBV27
TGTGCCAGCAGTCCATTGACTAGCAGCTCCTACGAGCAGTACTTC
CASSPLTSSSYEQYF
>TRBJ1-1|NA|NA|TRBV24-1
TGTGCCACCGCGAGGGAAGGGAACACTGAAGCTTTCTTT
CATAREGNTEAFF
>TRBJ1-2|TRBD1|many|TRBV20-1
TGCAGTGCAAATGAGGCAGGGGGCGAATCAAATGGCTACACCTTC
CSANEAGGESNGYTF
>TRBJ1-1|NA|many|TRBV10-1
TGCGCCAGCAGTGTAGAACACGGACGAACTGAAGCTTTCTTT
CASSVEHGRTEAFF
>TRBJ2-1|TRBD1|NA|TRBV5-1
TGCGCCAGCAGCTTGGGGACGAGGACAGGTGGCAATGAGCAGTTCTTC
CASSLGTRTGGNEQFF
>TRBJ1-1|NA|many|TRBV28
TGTGCCAGCAGTACCCCAGGGAGTCTGGACACTGAAGCTTTCTTT
CASSTPGSLDTEAFF
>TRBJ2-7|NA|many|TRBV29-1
TGCAGCGTGGAGGAGAGCTACGAGCAGTACTTC
CSVEESYEQYF
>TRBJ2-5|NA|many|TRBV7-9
TGTGCCAGCAGCGGGCTATCGGGGCACGGGACCCAGTACTTC
CASSGLSGHGTQYF
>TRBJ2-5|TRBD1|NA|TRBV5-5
TGTGCCAGCAGGCGACCCGGTGAGGACAGGGAAGGGGAGACCCAGTACTTC
CASRRPGEDREGETQYF
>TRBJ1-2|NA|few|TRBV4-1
TGCGCCAGCAGCCAAGTTCTCAGGGGATCCAACTATGGCTACACCTTC
CASSQVLRGSNYGYTF
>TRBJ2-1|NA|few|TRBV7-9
TGTGCCAGCAATAACTTCTACAATGAGCAGTTCTTC
CASNNFYNEQFF
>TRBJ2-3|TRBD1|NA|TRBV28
TGTGCCAGCGCGCGGGACAGGGGGACAGATACGCAGTATTTT
CASARDRGTDTQYF
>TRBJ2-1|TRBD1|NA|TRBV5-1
TGCGCCAGCAGCTCCCCTAATGGACAGGGTGGGCAGTTCTTC
CASSSPNGQGGQFF
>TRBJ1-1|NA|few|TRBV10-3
TGTGCCATCGAAGAGAAGGTGAACACTGAAGCTTTCTTT
CAIEEKVNTEAFF
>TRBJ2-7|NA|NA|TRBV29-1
TGCAGCGTTGAAGATCGGGGGACGGACGAGCAGTACTTC
CSVEDRGTDEQYF
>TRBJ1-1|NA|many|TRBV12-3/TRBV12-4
TGTGCCAGCAGTTCCCTTCCGACAGGGAACACTGAAGCTTTCTTT
CASSSLPTGNTEAFF
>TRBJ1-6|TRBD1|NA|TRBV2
TGTGCCAGCAGTCGGGGACAGGGCCAATCACCCCTCCACTTT
CASSRGQGQSPLHF
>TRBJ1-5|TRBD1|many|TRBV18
TGTGCCAGCTCACGACAGGGGTTCAATCAGCCCCAGCATTTT
CASSRQGFNQPQHF
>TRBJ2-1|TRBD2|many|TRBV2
TGTGCCAGCAGTGGACTCTTGGGGGGGAAGAGTGAGCAGTTCTTC
CASSGLLGGKSEQFF
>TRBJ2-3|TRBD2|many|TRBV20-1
TGCAGTGCTAGGTCGGCGGGAGCAGATACGCAGTATTTT
CSARSAGADTQYF
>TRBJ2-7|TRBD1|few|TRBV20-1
TGCAGTGCGGGAGAAGGGGGCACCTACGAGCAGTACTTC
CSAGEGGTYEQYF
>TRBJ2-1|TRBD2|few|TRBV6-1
TGTGCCAGCGGAGGCGCGGGACTAGCGGGTAATGAGCAGTTCTTC
CASGGAGLAGNEQFF
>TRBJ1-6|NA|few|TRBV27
TGTGCCAGCAGTTTCTCGGACCCTTCCCAAAATTCACCCCTCCACTTT
CASSFSDPSQNSPLHF
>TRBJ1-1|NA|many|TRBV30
TGTGCCTGGAATCAGGATATGAACACTGAAGCTTTCTTT
CAWNQDMNTEAFF
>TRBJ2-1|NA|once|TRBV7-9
TGTGCCAGCAGCCAAGTGTCTAGGCACAATGAGCAGTTCTTC
CASSQVSRHNEQFF
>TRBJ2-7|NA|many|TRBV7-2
TGTGCCAGCAGCTTAACGCGGAGCCGGACCTACGAGCAGTACTTC
CASSLTRSRTYEQYF
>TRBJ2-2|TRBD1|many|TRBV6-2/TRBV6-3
TGTGCCAGCAGTGGATTAGTATGGGACAGGGACACCGGGGAGCTGTTTTTT
CASSGLVWDRDTGELFF
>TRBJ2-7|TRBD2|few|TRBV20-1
TGCAGTGCTAGTCTCGGGACTAGCGGGGCCTACGAGCAGTACTTC
CSASLGTSGAYEQYF
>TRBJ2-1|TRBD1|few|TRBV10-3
TGTGCCACCCGACAGGGGCCCGAGCAGTTCTTC
CATRQGPEQFF
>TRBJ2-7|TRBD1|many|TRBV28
TGTGCCAGCAGTTTTTATGGACAGGGATCATGCGAGCAGTACTTC
CASSFYGQGSCEQYF
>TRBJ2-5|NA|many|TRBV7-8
TGTGCCAGCAGCCCGAGCGGGACACAAGAGACCCAGTACTTC
CASSPSGTQETQYF
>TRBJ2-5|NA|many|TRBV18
TGTGCCAGCTCACCTATGTACCAAGAGACCCAGTACTTC
CASSPMYQETQYF
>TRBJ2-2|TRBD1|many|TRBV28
TGTGCCAGCAGTTTATGGGGACAGGGGGCCACTAGCGGTTCCGGGGAGCTGTTTTTT
CASSLWGQGATSGSGELFF
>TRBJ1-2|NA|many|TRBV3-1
TGTGCCAGCAGCCAAGTCAATCAGGATGGCTACACCTTC
CASSQVNQDGYTF
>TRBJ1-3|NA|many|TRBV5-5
TGTGCCAGCAGCTGGGGGCGAAAGGGAAACACCATATATTTT
CASSWGRKGNTIYF